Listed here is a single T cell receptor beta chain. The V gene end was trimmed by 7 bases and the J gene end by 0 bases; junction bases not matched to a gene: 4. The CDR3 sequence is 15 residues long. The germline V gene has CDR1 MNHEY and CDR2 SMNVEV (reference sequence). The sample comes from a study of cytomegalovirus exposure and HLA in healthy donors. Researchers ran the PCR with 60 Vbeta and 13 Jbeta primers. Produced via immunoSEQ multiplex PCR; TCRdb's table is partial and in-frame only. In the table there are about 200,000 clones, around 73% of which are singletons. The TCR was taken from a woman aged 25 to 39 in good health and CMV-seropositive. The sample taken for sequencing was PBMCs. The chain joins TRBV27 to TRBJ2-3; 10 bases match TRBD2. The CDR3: CASTRAGGSTDTQYF. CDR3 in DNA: TGTGCCAGCACCCGAGCGGGGGGGAGCACAGATACGCAGTATTTT.